The sequence of this TCR beta chain was determined in a study of T cells in Graves' hyperthyroidism and ophthalmopathy. Study findings and constraints: A model of 13 V-J pairs discriminated ophthalmopathy from stable hyperthyroidism. Blood held most thyroid clonotypes expanded above 0.001 frequency.

About this clonotype itself: Its antigen is as yet unknown.

Researchers amplified the TCR beta CDR3 regions from RNA transcripts. When the TCR CDR3 underwent first-round RT-PCR, the HTBI primer set was used. TCRdb re-derived calls from the multiplex PCR reads in MiXCR, one entry per CDR3 protein. The sample gives hundreds of thousands of distinct CDR3 sequences, about 45% of which show up once; roughly 7.2% is in the top ten. The CDR3 sequence is 14 residues long. Looked up from germline, CDR1 is LNHDA and CDR2 is SQIVND (reference sequence). V was cut by 4 bases and J by 2 bases, with 12 bases left in between. Patients were excluded because of uncontrolled infection, other autoimmune disease, pregnancy or lactation. Diagnostic decisions used clinical symptoms, serum thyroxine and TRAb, thyroid ultrasound and orbital computed tomography.

The sequence came from an adult man with Graves' disease, either hyperthyroidism or ophthalmopathy (not recorded which). The sample comprised peripheral blood or thyroid tissue (not recorded which). The chain uses TRBV19 and TRBJ2-7; no reliable D call. The CDR3 here is CASSNRFPAYEQYF. CDR3 sequence (DNA): TGTGCCAGTAGTAACAGATTCCCCGCCTACGAGCAGTACTTC.